A selection of T cell receptor beta chains follows, all from one sample in a study of cytomegalovirus exposure and HLA in healthy donors. Repertoires were generated with immunoSEQ multiplex PCR, while TCRdb's copy carries only in-frame clones and drops some. The table shows about 100,000 clones, with 78% occurring only once. The sequenced sample was PBMCs. All receptors derive from a woman in her forties in good health and CMV-seronegative. CDR3s include the opening cysteine and the closing phenylalanine or tryptophan. A D gene is named only where the DNA matches it firmly. Not every row has a clone size; where given, it reads once, few, many or a size class.

J | D | size | V | CDR3 | DNA
TRBJ2-3 | TRBD2 | NA | TRBV28 | CASLGTRRLRQTDTQYF | TGTGCCAGTCTCGGGACTAGAAGATTGAGGCAGACAGATACGCAGTATTTT
TRBJ2-6 | NA | NA | TRBV21-1 | CASSKGSVWHRGWDVLTF | TGTGCCAGCAGCAAAGGCAGCGTCTGGCACAGGGGATGGGACGTCCTGACTTTC
TRBJ1-4 | NA | NA | TRBV5-1 | CASSASDGGGSSNEKLFF | TGCGCCAGCAGCGCCTCGGATGGGGGGGGCTCTAGCAATGAAAAACTGTTTTTT
TRBJ2-1 | TRBD2 | NA | TRBV27 | CASSGTLAGVRNEQFF | TGTGCCAGCAGTGGAACACTAGCGGGAGTACGGAATGAGCAGTTCTTC
TRBJ2-1 | TRBD1 | few | TRBV18 | CASSPGQGAHEQFF | TGTGCCAGCTCACCTGGGCAGGGGGCTCATGAGCAGTTCTTC
TRBJ2-7 | NA | NA | TRBV28 | CASSLWGAGESSYEQYF | TGTGCCAGCAGTTTATGGGGTGCAGGGGAAAGCTCCTACGAGCAGTACTTC
TRBJ1-6 | NA | NA | TRBV6-5 | CASSYSGEDSPLHF | TGTGCCAGCAGTTATTCGGGGGAGGACTCACCCCTCCACTTT
TRBJ2-2 | NA | NA | TRBV28 | CASSLPSGGELFF | TGTGCCAGCAGTCTACCATCGGGCGGGGAGCTGTTTTTT
TRBJ2-5 | NA | NA | TRBV5-1 | CASSLPPLETQYF | TGCGCCAGCAGCTTGCCCCCCTTGGAGACCCAGTACTTC
TRBJ2-7 | TRBD2 | NA | TRBV13 | CASSSGTSGILGEQYF | TGTGCCAGCAGCTCGGGGACTAGCGGAATCCTCGGCGAGCAGTACTTC
TRBJ2-4 | TRBD2 | NA | TRBV18 | CASSTGLAGMVGAKNIQYF | TGTGCCAGCTCGACCGGACTAGCGGGAATGGTAGGAGCCAAAAACATTCAGTACTTC
TRBJ2-1 | NA | NA | TRBV7-3 | CASSLEGGINNEQFF | TGTGCCAGCAGCCTCGAGGGCGGTATCAACAATGAGCAGTTCTTC
TRBJ1-5 | TRBD1 | NA | TRBV5-1 | CASSQTGGGQPQHF | TGCGCCAGCAGCCAGACAGGGGGCGGTCAGCCCCAGCATTTT
TRBJ2-7 | NA | NA | TRBV11-2 | CASSRYYEQYF | TGTGCCAGCAGCCGGTACTACGAGCAGTACTTC
TRBJ2-1 | NA | NA | TRBV2 | CASIRAGTPRDEQFF | TGTGCCAGCATCCGCGCCGGGACACCCCGGGATGAGCAGTTCTTC
TRBJ2-1 | NA | NA | TRBV7-2 | CASSYPINGGSSYNEQFF | TGTGCCAGCAGCTACCCGATAAACGGAGGGAGCTCCTACAATGAGCAGTTCTTC
TRBJ1-1 | NA | NA | TRBV29-1 | CSSRAGLNTEAFF | TGCAGCTCTCGGGCCGGACTAAACACTGAAGCTTTCTTT